These 8 T cell receptor beta chains share one sample of origin, sequenced in a study of beta chain features in type 1 diabetes. The whole isolated RNA underwent reverse transcription, so sequencing captured expressed TCRB transcripts. Repertoires were generated with immunoSEQ multiplex PCR, while TCRdb's copy carries only in-frame clones and drops some. The sample holds about 340,000 clones, roughly a tenth seen once. General observations from the study: Shortening that was moderate but significant affected the TCRB CDR3s of Type 1 diabetes patients in all four CD4+ subsets.

Their cognate antigens are unknown. The sequencing input was central memory CD4+ T cells from blood. These TCRs come from a man aged 30 to 39 with type 1 diabetes.

The table lists this clone with a few counts. The V gene is TRBV30, the J gene TRBJ1-2; D may be TRBD1 (6 bases). The germline V gene encodes CDR1 GTSNPN and CDR2 SVGIG (reference sequence). This CDR3 is built from 13 residues. Deletions cut 2 bases from V and 5 bases from J, with 12 bases between. The CDR3 DNA sequence: TGTGCCTGGAGTCTCGGACAGAGATATGGCTACACCTTC. As protein: CAWSLGQRYGYTF.

This clone was recorded only once. The genes are TRBV5-7 and TRBJ2-1; D is ambiguous. TRBV5-7 is an ORF for which the function is uncertain. The V end was cut by 2 bases, the J end by 0 bases, with 12 bases between. CDR3 size: 16 residues. The CDR3 loop is CASSLMIDSSYNEQFF. Written as DNA, the CDR3 is TGTGCCAGCAGCTTAATGATTGACTCCTCCTACAATGAGCAGTTCTTC.

This clone was seen a handful of times. The rearrangement joins TRBV5-1 to TRBJ1-5; 7 positions agree with TRBD1. The CDR3 loop spans 15 amino acids. Trimming at V came to 5 bases and at J to 0 bases, leaving 5 bases not matched to a gene. Germline CDR1 SGHRS, CDR2 YFSETQ. The CDR3 bases are TGCGCCAGCAGGGAGGGGACAGCTAGCAATCAGCCCCAGCATTTT. It codes for CASREGTASNQPQHF.

The CDR3 nucleotides are TGTGCCAGCAGCTTAGAACAAGAGACCCAGTACTTC. It yields the protein CASSLEQETQYF. The V call is TRBV11-2, the J call TRBJ2-5; D is unresolved. With 0 bases removed from V and 2 bases from J, the gap between germline ends came to 1 base. CDR3 size: 12 residues. CDR1 is SGHAT, CDR2 FQNNGV, per germline.

The J gene is TRBJ2-7, the V gene TRBV27; 7 bases are shared with TRBD1. Germline-derived CDR1 and CDR2 are MNHEY and SMNVEV (reference sequence). J gave up 2 bases and V 5 bases, and 9 bases lay outside the gene matches. The CDR3 length is 15 residues. This chain's CDR3 is CASSTDRRVTYEQYF. The DNA of the CDR3 is TGTGCCAGCAGTACGGACAGGCGTGTGACCTACGAGCAGTACTTC.

Ten or more counts support this clone. The chain carries TRBV6-5 and TRBJ2-7; 12 bases are shared with TRBD1. The CDR3 is made up of 14 amino acids. Trimming cost V 6 bases and J 8 bases; bases outside gene matches: 8. CDR1 and CDR2 (germline): MNHEY, SVGAGI. In DNA, the CDR3 is TGTGCCAGCAGATCCGGGACAGGGGGCGCGAAGCAGTACTTC. It encodes CASRSGTGGAKQYF.

This clone was counted only a few times. This chain joins TRBV1 and TRBJ2-7. TRBV1 is noted as a pseudogene. The CDR3 has 18 amino acids. DNA for the CDR3: TGCACCAGCAGCCAAGATAATCCGGGCGGCACCATAGCCTACGAGCAGTACTTC. Protein: CTSSQDNPGGTIAYEQYF.

This clone was detected a few times. Other DNA sequences of this sample code for an identical CDR3. The gene calls are TRBV6-5 and TRBJ2-7; D may match TRBD1 or TRBD2 (5 bases each). CDR1 and CDR2 (germline): MNHEY, SVGAGI. The CDR3 totals 11 residues. Trimming cost V 5 bases and J 6 bases, with 8 bases left between them. CDR3 DNA sequence: TGTGCCAGCAGTGCTGGGACCGAGCAGTACTTC. It codes for CASSAGTEQYF.